This is a list of T cell receptor beta chains from one sample in a study of control samples from healthy donors and cancer patients. The data were produced by immunoSEQ multiplex PCR, yet TCRdb's version contains in-frame clones alone and is incomplete. The profile covers 100,000 to 150,000 clones, with about 89% appearing a single time and approximately 2.9% taken by the ten largest. Sequenced input: blood. The receptors come from a man aged 60 to 69 in good health. Both conserved end residues are part of each CDR3. D genes are given only for firm matches. Only some rows state a clone size, as once, few, many or a class for expanded clones.

>TRBV12-3/TRBV12-4|.|TRBJ2-7|.
CANRRGDPYEQYF
TGTGCCAATCGTAGGGGGGACCCCTACGAGCAGTACTTC
>TRBV12-3/TRBV12-4|.|TRBJ1-3|once
CASSLALGNTIYF
TGTGCCAGCAGTTTAGCCCTTGGAAACACCATATATTTT
>TRBV5-4|TRBD1|TRBJ1-2|once
CASSPDRGRNGYTF
TGTGCCAGCAGCCCAGACAGGGGGCGTAATGGCTACACCTTC
>TRBV6-1|.|TRBJ1-4|.
CASSELGEKLFF
TGTGCCAGCAGTGAACTCGGGGAAAAACTGTTTTTT
>TRBV28|.|TRBJ2-3|.
CASSLQGGRHTQYF
TGTGCCAGCAGTTTACAGGGGGGCCGCCATACGCAGTATTTT
>TRBV5-4|.|TRBJ2-3|.
CASSLLQGTSTDTQYF
TGTGCCAGCAGCTTGCTACAGGGTACTAGCACAGATACGCAGTATTTT
>TRBV18|TRBD1|TRBJ1-6|.
CASSPRTGGEPPLHF
TGTGCCAGCTCACCGAGGACAGGGGGGGAGCCACCCCTCCACTTT
>TRBV27|TRBD1|TRBJ1-2|.
CASSLVGQGPYGYTF
TGTGCCAGCAGTTTAGTAGGACAGGGACCCTATGGCTACACCTTC
>TRBV15|TRBD1|TRBJ2-1|.
CATTKELGQGSYNEQFF
TGTGCCACCACCAAAGAGTTGGGACAGGGGTCCTACAATGAGCAGTTCTTC
>TRBV9|.|TRBJ2-1|.
CASSVDFNEQFF
TGTGCCAGCAGCGTAGATTTCAATGAGCAGTTCTTC
>TRBV28|TRBD1|TRBJ2-7|.
CASSTVRRGRWGEQYF
TGTGCCAGCAGTACGGTACGCAGGGGGCGCTGGGGCGAGCAGTACTTC
>TRBV7-8|TRBD1|TRBJ2-3|.
CASSYRGMGDTQYF
TGTGCCAGCAGCTACAGGGGGATGGGCGATACGCAGTATTTT
>TRBV9|TRBD2|TRBJ2-1|few
CASSMTSGGVQNEQFF
TGTGCCAGCAGTATGACTAGCGGGGGGGTCCAGAATGAGCAGTTCTTC
>TRBV28|TRBD1|TRBJ1-5|.
CASAGTGSNQPQHF
TGTGCCAGTGCCGGGACAGGCTCAAATCAGCCCCAGCATTTT
>TRBV3-1/TRBV3-2|.|TRBJ2-7|.
CASSLSKVEQYF
TGTGCCAGCAGCCTGTCGAAGGTAGAGCAGTACTTC
>TRBV12-3/TRBV12-4|.|TRBJ1-2|.
CASSFGSNYGYTF
TGTGCCAGCAGTTTCGGGTCTAACTATGGCTACACCTTC